The 17 T cell receptor beta chains below come from one sample, sequenced in a study of tumor-infiltrating lymphocytes in localized non-small cell lung cancer. The table came from immunoSEQ multiplex PCR; TCRdb's copy has only in-frame clones and leaves some out. The sample records around 17,000 clones, 80% being singletons. The sequencing input was uninvolved lung tissue not adjacent to the tumor. The receptors here all came from a human donor with non-small cell lung cancer.

By its share, this clone is medium-sized. The rearrangement links TRBV10-3 to TRBJ2-1, with 8 nucleotides matching TRBD1. This CDR3 is built from 16 residues. V dropped 4 bases and J dropped 7; count of bases not matched to a gene: 12. Germline V gives CDR1 ENHRY, CDR2 SYGVKD. The CDR3 DNA reads as TGTGCCATCAGTGCTATGACAGGGGAAGAAGGGAATGAGCAGTTCTTC. Translated: CAISAMTGEEGNEQFF.

The J gene is TRBJ1-2, the V gene TRBV14; tentatively, D is TRBD1 (5 bases). V lost 4 bases to trimming and J lost 3 bases, with 9 bases between them. CDR1 and CDR2 (germline): SGHDN, FVKESK. This CDR3 has 13 amino acids. CDR3 coding DNA: TGTGCCAGCAGCCGGGGCATCTACTATGGCTACACCTTC. Translation: CASSRGIYYGYTF. The full variable domain, rest sourced from reference TRBV14 and TRBJ1-2, is EAGVTQFPSHSVIEKGQTVTLRCDPISGHDNLYWYRRVMGKEIKFLLHFVKESKQDESGMPNNRFLAERTGGTYSTLKVQPAELEDSGVYFCASSRGIYYGYTFGSGTRLTVV.

The rearrangement joins TRBV10-3 to TRBJ1-1; weak D call: TRBD1 (5 bases). This CDR3 comprises 18 residues. Germline lookup yields CDR1 ENHRY and CDR2 SYGVKD. The V end was cut by 1 base, the J end by 1 base, with 19 bases between. CDR3 nucleotide sequence: TGTGCCATCAGTGAGTTCGACACCAACCGAGGGGCGAACACTGAAGCTTTCTTT. This gives the protein CAISEFDTNRGANTEAFF.

The sample holds a few counts of this clone. This chain joins TRBV6-6 and TRBJ2-1; D might be TRBD2 (6 bases). CDR3 length equals 16 residues. Between the trimmed V and J ends, which lost 6 bases and 6 bases, there was a span of 21 bases. Germline lookup yields CDR1 MNHNY and CDR2 SVGAGI (reference sequence). The DNA for the CDR3 is TGTGCCAGCAGCCTACCTAGCGAGCGAGGTTTCAATGAGCAGTTCTTC. Its protein product is CASSLPSERGFNEQFF.

The chain couples TRBV27 to TRBJ1-5, with D possibly TRBD1 on 6 matching bases. V shed 6 bases and J shed 5 bases, with 8 bases lying between them. There are 12 residues in the CDR3. CDR1 is MNHEY, CDR2 SMNVEV, per germline (reference sequence). CDR3 region: CASRSGDQPQHF. Written as DNA, the CDR3 is TGTGCCAGCAGGTCAGGGGATCAGCCCCAGCATTTT.

This chain uses TRBV7-2 with TRBJ1-2; unclear D gene. This CDR3 region has 14 residues. CDR1 SGHTA and CDR2 FQGNSA come from the germline V gene. Trimming shortened V by 5 bases and J by 4 bases, and 14 bases separated the two germline ends. CDR3 in amino acids: CASSRSGIGYGYTF. The CDR3 nucleotides are TGTGCCAGCAGCCGGTCGGGGATAGGCTATGGCTACACCTTC.

This chain joins TRBV5-1 and TRBJ2-1, with 8 bases that match TRBD1. This CDR3 has 14 amino acids. Germline CDR1 reads SGHRS; CDR2 reads YFSETQ. J was trimmed by 4 bases and V by 3 bases; bases with no gene match: 3. The CDR3 sequence is CASSSGQEYNEQFF. For the CDR3, the DNA is TGCGCCAGCAGCTCGGGACAGGAATACAATGAGCAGTTCTTC. Together with reference TRBV5-1 and TRBJ2-1, the CDR3 gives the full variable domain: KAGVTQTPRYLIKTRGQQVTLSCSPISGHRSVSWYQQTPGQGLQFLFEYFSETQRNKGNFPGRFSGRQFSNSRSEMNVSTLELGDSALYLCASSSGQEYNEQFFGPGTRLTVL.

The V and J genes are TRBV27 and TRBJ1-5, with D possibly matching TRBD1 (5 bases). V lost 3 bases and J lost 7, with 10 bases in between. Germline loops: CDR1 MNHEY, CDR2 SMNVEV (reference sequence). The CDR3 spans 13 residues. The chain's CDR3 is CASSFARDQPQHF. DNA of the CDR3: TGTGCCAGCAGTTTCGCCAGGGACCAGCCCCAGCATTTT.

The J gene is TRBJ1-1, the V gene TRBV2, with TRBD1 identical over 8 bases. Looked up from germline, CDR1 is SNHLY and CDR2 is FYNNEI. V shed 4 bases and J 5 bases; nucleotides not matched to a gene: 3. The CDR3 length is 13 residues. The DNA for the CDR3 is TGTGCCAGCAGTGTGGACAGGGTGACTGAAGCTTTCTTT. It codes for CASSVDRVTEAFF.

This chain connects TRBV7-9 to TRBJ2-5; D not certain. Germline V gives CDR1 SEHNR, CDR2 FQNEAQ (reference sequence). This CDR3 has 12 residues. The V and J ends lost 5 bases and 5 bases respectively, with 9 bases between them. CDR3 protein: CASSPVGETQYF. CDR3 DNA: TGTGCCAGCAGCCCCGTCGGCGAGACCCAGTACTTC.

J is TRBJ2-5 and V is TRBV4-2; TRBD1 or TRBD2 may be the D gene (5 bases each). Germline V gives CDR1 LGHNA, CDR2 YNFKEQ. The CDR3 is 15 residues long. Trimming removed 2 bases from V and 2 bases from J, with 12 bases in between. In DNA, the CDR3 is TGTGCCAGCAGCCAATACGAGGGGCCTCAAGAGACCCAGTACTTC. Translation: CASSQYEGPQETQYF.

The V gene is TRBV5-5, the J gene TRBJ2-7, with 7 nucleotides matching TRBD2. Germline assignment: CDR1 SGHKS and CDR2 YYEKEE (reference sequence). Unmatched junction bases numbered 7, after V lost 3 bases and J lost 1 base. There are 15 residues in the CDR3. CDR3 DNA sequence: TGTGCCAGCAGCTGGTCCCCGGGACTATCCTACGAGCAGTACTTC. Its protein product is CASSWSPGLSYEQYF.

The rearrangement links TRBV9 to TRBJ2-3, with 7 positions matching TRBD2. The CDR3 covers 16 residues. The V gene's germline CDR1 is SGDLS and CDR2 YYNGEE. With 4 bases clipped from V and 1 base from J, the junction kept 9 bases outside the gene matches. Here the CDR3 DNA reads TGTGCCAGCAGCTACCGGGAGGCCGGGGGCACAGATACGCAGTATTTT. Amino acids: CASSYREAGGTDTQYF. Combining the CDR3 with reference TRBV9 and TRBJ2-3 gives the whole variable domain DSGVTQTPKHLITATGQRVTLRCSPRSGDLSVYWYQQSLDQGLQFLIQYYNGEERAKGNILERFSAQQFPDLHSELNLSSLELGDSALYFCASSYREAGGTDTQYFGPGTRLTVL.

This chain joins TRBV5-1 and TRBJ2-2; TRBD1 matches at 10 bases. This CDR3 is 16 amino acids long. Trimming cost V 4 bases and J 7 bases; bases outside gene matches: 10. In germline, CDR1 is SGHRS, CDR2 YFSETQ. The CDR3 region is CASSPTTGGAGGELFF. In DNA, the CDR3 is TGCGCCAGCAGCCCAACGACAGGGGGCGCGGGCGGGGAGCTGTTTTTT.

The CDR3 sequence is CASSFGASSSYEQYF. In DNA form, the CDR3 reads TGTGCCAGCAGCTTTGGCGCGAGCAGCTCCTACGAGCAGTACTTC. The genes are TRBV7-2 and TRBJ2-7; D is unclear. Looked up from germline, CDR1 is SGHTA and CDR2 is FQGNSA. Trimming took 3 bases from V and 0 from J, leaving 12 bases between them. The CDR3 is 15 residues long. The complete variable domain, with remaining parts taken from reference TRBV7-2 and TRBJ2-7, reads GAGVSQSPSNKVTEKGKDVELRCDPISGHTALYWYRQSLGQGLEFLIYFQGNSAPDKSGLPSDRFSAERTGGSVSTLTIQRTQQEDSAVYLCASSFGASSSYEQYFGPGTRLTVT.

This chain joins TRBV2 and TRBJ1-1, with TRBD1 matching 7 bases. This CDR3 has 14 residues. Trimming cost V 4 bases and J 4 bases; bases outside gene matches: 6. Germline V CDR1 and CDR2: SNHLY, FYNNEI. The CDR3 DNA sequence: TGTGCCAGCAGTGGACCAGGGGGAGGCACTGAAGCTTTCTTT. Its protein is CASSGPGGGTEAFF.

The sample holds one count of this clone. The V gene is TRBV2, the J gene TRBJ2-2, with a weak D call TRBD2 (5 bases). The CDR3 loop spans 13 amino acids. The germline V and J ends were trimmed by 6 bases and 5 bases, with 10 bases remaining between them. Germline V gives CDR1 SNHLY, CDR2 FYNNEI. The CDR3 protein is CASRVLGTGELFF. CDR3 in DNA: TGTGCCAGCAGAGTACTAGGAACCGGGGAGCTGTTTTTT.